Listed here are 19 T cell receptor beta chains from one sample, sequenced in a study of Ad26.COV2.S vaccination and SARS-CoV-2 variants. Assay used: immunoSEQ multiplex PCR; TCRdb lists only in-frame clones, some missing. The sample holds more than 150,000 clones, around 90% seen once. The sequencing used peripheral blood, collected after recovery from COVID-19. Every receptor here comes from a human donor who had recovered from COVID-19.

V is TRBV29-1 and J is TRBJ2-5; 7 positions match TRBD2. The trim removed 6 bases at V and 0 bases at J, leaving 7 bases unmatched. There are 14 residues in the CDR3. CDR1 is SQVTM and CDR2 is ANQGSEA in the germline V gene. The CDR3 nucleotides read TGCAGCGTGGCGGGGGTCGAGTACCAAGAGACCCAGTACTTC. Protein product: CSVAGVEYQETQYF.

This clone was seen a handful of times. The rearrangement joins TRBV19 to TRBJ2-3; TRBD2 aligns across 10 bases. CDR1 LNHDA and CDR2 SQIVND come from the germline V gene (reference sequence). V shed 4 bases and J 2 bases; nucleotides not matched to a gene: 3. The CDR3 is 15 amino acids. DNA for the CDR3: TGTGCCAGTAGTAGGACTAGCGGATCCACAGATACGCAGTATTTT. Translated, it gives CASSRTSGSTDTQYF.

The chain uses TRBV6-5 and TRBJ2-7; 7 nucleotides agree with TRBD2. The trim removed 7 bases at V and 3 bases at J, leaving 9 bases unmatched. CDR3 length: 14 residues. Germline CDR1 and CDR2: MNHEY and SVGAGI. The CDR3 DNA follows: TGTGCCAGCAAAGGCGGGGGATCGGGCTACGAGCAGTACTTC. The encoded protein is CASKGGGSGYEQYF.

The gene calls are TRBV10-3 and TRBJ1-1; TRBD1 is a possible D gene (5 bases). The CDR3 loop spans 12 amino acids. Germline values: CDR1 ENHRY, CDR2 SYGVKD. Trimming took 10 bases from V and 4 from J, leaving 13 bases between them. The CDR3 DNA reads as TGTGCCACCCACCATGGGGGCACTGAAGCTTTCTTT. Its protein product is CATHHGGTEAFF.

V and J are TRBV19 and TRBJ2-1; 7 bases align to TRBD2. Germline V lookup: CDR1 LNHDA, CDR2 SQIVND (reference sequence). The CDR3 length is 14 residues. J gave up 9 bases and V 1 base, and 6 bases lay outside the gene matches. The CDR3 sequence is CASSIGTKRGEQFF. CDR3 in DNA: TGTGCCAGTAGTATAGGGACGAAGCGGGGTGAGCAGTTCTTC. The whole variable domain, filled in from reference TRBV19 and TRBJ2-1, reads DGGITQSPKYLFRKEGQNVTLSCEQNLNHDAMYWYRQDPGQGLRLIYYSQIVNDFQKGDIAEGYSVSREKKESFPLTVTSAQKNPTAFYLCASSIGTKRGEQFFGPGTRLTVL.

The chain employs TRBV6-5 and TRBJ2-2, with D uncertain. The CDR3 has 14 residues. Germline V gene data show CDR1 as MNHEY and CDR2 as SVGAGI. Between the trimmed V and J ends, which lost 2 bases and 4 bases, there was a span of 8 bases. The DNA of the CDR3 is TGTGCCAGCAGTTACGGACCGGGCACCGGGGAGCTGTTTTTT. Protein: CASSYGPGTGELFF.

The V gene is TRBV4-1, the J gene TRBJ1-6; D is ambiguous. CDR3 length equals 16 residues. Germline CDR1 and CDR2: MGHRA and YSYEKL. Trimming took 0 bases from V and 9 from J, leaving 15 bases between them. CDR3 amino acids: CASSQDVRGIRSPLHF. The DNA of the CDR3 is TGCGCCAGCAGCCAAGATGTCAGAGGGATTCGTTCACCCCTCCACTTT.

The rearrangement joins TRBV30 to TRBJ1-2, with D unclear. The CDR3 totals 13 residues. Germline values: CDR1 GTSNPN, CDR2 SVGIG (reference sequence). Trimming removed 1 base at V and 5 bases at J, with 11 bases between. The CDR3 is CAWSARGMYGYTF. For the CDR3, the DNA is TGTGCCTGGAGTGCAAGAGGGATGTATGGCTACACCTTC. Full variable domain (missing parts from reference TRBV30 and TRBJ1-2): SQTIHQWPATLVQPVGSPLSLECTVEGTSNPNLYWYRQAAGRGLQLLFYSVGIGQISSEVPQNLSASRPQDRQFILSSKKLLLSDSGFYLCAWSARGMYGYTFGSGTRLTVV.

CDR3 nucleotides: TGTGCCAGCAGTTACTCGGGAGGGACAGGATCATATGGCTACACCTTC. It encodes CASSYSGGTGSYGYTF. V usage is TRBV6-2 or TRBV6-3 and J usage is TRBJ1-2, with 8 nucleotides matching TRBD1. The V segment lost 0 bases and the J segment 5 bases; nucleotides outside the gene matches: 8. Per the germline V gene, CDR1 is MNHEY and CDR2 is SVGEGT. There are 16 residues in the CDR3.

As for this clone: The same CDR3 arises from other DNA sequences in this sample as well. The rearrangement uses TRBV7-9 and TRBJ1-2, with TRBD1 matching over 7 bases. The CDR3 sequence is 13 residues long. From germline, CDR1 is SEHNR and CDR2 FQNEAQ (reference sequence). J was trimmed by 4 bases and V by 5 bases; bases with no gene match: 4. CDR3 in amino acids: CASSLTGAYGYTF. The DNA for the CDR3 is TGTGCCAGCAGCCTTACAGGGGCCTATGGCTACACCTTC.

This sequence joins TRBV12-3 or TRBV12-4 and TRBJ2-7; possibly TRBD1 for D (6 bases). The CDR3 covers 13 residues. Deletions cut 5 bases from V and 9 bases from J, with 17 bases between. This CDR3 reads CASSPTTDSWQYF. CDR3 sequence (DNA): TGTGCCAGCAGTCCCACAACGGACAGTTGGCAGTACTTC.

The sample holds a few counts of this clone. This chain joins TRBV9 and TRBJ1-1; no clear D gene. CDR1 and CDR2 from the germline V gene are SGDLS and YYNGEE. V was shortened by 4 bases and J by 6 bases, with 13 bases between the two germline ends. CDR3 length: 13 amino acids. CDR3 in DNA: TGTGCCAGCAGCCCGGGCGATGCCGCTGAAGCTTTCTTT. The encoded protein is CASSPGDAAEAFF.

DNA of the CDR3: TGTGCCACCAGCAGAGATGGAGGGGATATGAACACTGAAGCTTTCTTT. This codes for CATSRDGGDMNTEAFF. The rearrangement uses TRBV15 and TRBJ1-1; D is possibly TRBD1 (5 bases). CDR1 is LNHNV, CDR2 YYDKDF, per germline (reference sequence). V was trimmed by 0 bases and J by 0 bases, leaving 11 bases between them. The CDR3 extends over 16 amino acids.

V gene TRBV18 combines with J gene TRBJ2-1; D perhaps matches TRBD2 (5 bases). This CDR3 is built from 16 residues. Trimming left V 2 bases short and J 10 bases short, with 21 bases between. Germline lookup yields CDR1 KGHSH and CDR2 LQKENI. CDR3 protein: CASSPGPAERVREQFF. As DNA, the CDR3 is TGTGCCAGCTCACCAGGGCCAGCGGAAAGGGTTCGGGAGCAGTTCTTC.

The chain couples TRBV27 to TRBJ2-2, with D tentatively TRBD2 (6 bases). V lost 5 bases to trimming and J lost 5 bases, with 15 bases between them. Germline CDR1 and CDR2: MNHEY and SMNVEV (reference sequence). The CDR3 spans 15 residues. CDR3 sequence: CASSRSRDSTGELFF. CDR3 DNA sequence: TGTGCCAGCAGTCGGTCCCGGGACTCAACCGGGGAGCTGTTTTTT.

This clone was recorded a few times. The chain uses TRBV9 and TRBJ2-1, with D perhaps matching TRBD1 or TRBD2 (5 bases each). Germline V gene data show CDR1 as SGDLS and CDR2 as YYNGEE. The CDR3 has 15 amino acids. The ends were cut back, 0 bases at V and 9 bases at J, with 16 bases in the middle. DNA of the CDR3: TGTGCCAGCAGCGTAGCCGGGACCTCGCCCAGTGAGCAGTTCTTC. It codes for CASSVAGTSPSEQFF.

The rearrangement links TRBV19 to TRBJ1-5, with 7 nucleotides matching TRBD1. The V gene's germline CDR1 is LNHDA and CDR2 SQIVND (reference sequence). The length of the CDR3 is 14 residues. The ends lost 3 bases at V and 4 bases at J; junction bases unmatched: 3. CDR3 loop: CASSIARGNQPQHF. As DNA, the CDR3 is TGTGCCAGTAGTATCGCCAGGGGGAATCAGCCCCAGCATTTT. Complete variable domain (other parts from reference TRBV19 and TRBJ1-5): DGGITQSPKYLFRKEGQNVTLSCEQNLNHDAMYWYRQDPGQGLRLIYYSQIVNDFQKGDIAEGYSVSREKKESFPLTVTSAQKNPTAFYLCASSIARGNQPQHFGDGTRLSIL.

The CDR3 nucleotides read TGTGCCAGCAGTTACGGGGTAACCCTCGGCTACACCTTC. It yields the protein CASSYGVTLGYTF. V and J are TRBV6-5 and TRBJ1-2; no definite D call. CDR1 and CDR2 (germline): MNHEY, SVGAGI. CDR3 length: 13 amino acids. V lost 2 bases and J lost 8, with 12 bases in between.

For the CDR3, the DNA is TGCGCCAGCACATCGGGGCTAGCAGGAGAGACCCAGTACTTC. This encodes CASTSGLAGETQYF. This chain links TRBV5-1 with TRBJ2-5, with D perhaps being TRBD1 or TRBD2 (5 bases each). V was pared by 6 bases and J by 4 bases, with 16 bases between. This CDR3 contains 14 residues. The germline V gene encodes CDR1 SGHRS and CDR2 YFSETQ.